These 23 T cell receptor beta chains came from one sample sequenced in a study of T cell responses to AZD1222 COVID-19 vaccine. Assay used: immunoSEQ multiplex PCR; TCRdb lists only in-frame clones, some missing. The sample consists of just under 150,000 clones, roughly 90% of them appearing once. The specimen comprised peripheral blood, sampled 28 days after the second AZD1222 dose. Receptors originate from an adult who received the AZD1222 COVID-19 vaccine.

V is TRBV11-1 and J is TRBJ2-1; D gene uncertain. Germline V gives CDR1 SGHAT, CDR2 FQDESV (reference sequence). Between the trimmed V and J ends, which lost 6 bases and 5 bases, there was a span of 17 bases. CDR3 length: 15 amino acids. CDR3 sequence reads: CASSPFRRLDNEQFF. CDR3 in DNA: TGTGCCAGCAGTCCATTTCGGCGGCTCGACAATGAGCAGTTCTTC.

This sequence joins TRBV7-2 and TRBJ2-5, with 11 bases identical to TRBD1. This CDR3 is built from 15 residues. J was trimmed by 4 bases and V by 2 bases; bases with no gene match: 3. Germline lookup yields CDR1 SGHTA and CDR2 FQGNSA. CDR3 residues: CASSLSGQGAETQYF. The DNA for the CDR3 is TGTGCCAGCAGCTTATCCGGACAGGGGGCAGAGACCCAGTACTTC.

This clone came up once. The CDR3 nucleotides read TGTGCCAGCAGCTTGGACGGCATCACTAACTATGGCTACACCTTC. It encodes CASSLDGITNYGYTF. V is TRBV5-4 and J is TRBJ1-2, with D unresolved. The CDR3 is made up of 15 amino acids. CDR1 and CDR2 (germline): SGHNT, YYREEE (reference sequence). Trimming took 0 bases from V and 0 from J, leaving 9 bases between them.

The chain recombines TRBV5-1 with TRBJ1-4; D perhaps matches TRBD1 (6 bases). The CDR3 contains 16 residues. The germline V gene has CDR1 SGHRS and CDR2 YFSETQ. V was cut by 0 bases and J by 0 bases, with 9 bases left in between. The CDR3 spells CASSLDPGATNEKLFF. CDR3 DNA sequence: TGCGCCAGCAGCTTGGACCCAGGGGCAACTAATGAAAAACTGTTTTTT. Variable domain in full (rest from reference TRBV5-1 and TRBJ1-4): KAGVTQTPRYLIKTRGQQVTLSCSPISGHRSVSWYQQTPGQGLQFLFEYFSETQRNKGNFPGRFSGRQFSNSRSEMNVSTLELGDSALYLCASSLDPGATNEKLFFGSGTQLSVL.

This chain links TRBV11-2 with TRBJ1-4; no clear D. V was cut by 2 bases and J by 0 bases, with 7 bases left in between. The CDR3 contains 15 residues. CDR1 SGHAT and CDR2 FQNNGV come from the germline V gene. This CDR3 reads CASSLSRATNEKLFF. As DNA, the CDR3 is TGTGCCAGCAGCTTAAGCAGAGCAACTAATGAAAAACTGTTTTTT.

The CDR3 protein is CASRPQGQAFF. The CDR3 nucleotides are TGTGCCAGCAGACCGCAAGGACAAGCTTTCTTT. V is TRBV6-5 and J is TRBJ1-1, with unresolved D. The CDR3 extends over 11 amino acids. Trimming removed 6 bases from V and 9 bases from J, with 11 bases in between. Germline V lookup: CDR1 MNHEY, CDR2 SVGAGI.

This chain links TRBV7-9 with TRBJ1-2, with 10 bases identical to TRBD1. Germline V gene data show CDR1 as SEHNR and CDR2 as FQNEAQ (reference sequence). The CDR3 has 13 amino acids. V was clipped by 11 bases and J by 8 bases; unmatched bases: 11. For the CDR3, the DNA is TGTGCCGGAGCGGACAGGGGGTTGGACGGCTACACCTTC. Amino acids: CAGADRGLDGYTF.

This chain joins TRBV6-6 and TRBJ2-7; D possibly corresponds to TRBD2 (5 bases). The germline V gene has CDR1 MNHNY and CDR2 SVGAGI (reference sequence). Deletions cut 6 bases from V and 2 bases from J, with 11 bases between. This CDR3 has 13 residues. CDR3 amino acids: CASREGDAYEQYF. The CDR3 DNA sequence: TGTGCCAGCAGAGAGGGTGACGCCTACGAGCAGTACTTC.

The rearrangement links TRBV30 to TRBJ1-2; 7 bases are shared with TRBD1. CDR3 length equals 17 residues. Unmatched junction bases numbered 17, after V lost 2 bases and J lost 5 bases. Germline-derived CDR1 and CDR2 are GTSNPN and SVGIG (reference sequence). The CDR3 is CAWSRRGNRGDFYGYTF. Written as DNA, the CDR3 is TGTGCCTGGAGTCGTCGGGGGAACAGGGGCGATTTTTATGGCTACACCTTC.

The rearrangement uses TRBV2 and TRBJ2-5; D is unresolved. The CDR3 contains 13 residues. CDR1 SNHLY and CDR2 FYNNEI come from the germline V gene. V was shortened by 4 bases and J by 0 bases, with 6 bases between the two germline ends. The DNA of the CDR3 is TGTGCCAGCAGTGCCCCGTACCAAGAGACCCAGTACTTC. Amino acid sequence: CASSAPYQETQYF.

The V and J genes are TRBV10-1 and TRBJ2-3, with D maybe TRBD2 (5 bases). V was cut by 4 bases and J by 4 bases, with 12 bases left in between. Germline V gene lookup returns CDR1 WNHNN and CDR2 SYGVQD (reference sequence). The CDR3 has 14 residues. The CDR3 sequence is CASSVALSPDTQYF. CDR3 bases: TGCGCCAGCAGTGTAGCGCTTTCCCCAGATACGCAGTATTTT.

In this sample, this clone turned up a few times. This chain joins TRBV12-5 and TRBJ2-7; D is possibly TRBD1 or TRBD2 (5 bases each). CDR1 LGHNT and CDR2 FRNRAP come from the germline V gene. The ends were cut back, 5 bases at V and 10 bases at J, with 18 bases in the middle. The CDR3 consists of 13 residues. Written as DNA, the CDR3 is TGTGCTAGTGGTCTATGGGACCGTCAGAGCCAGTACTTC. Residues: CASGLWDRQSQYF. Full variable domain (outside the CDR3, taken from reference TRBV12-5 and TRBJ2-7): DARVTQTPRHKVTEMGQEVTMRCQPILGHNTVFWYRQTMMQGLELLAYFRNRAPLDDSGMPKDRFSAEMPDATLATLKIQPSEPRDSAVYFCASGLWDRQSQYFGPGTRLTVT.

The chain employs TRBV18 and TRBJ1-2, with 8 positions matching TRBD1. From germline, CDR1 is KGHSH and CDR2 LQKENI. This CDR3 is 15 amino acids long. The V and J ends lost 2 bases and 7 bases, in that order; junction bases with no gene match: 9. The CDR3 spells CASSPSQGASVGYTF. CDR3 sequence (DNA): TGTGCCAGCTCACCATCGCAGGGGGCTTCTGTTGGCTACACCTTC.

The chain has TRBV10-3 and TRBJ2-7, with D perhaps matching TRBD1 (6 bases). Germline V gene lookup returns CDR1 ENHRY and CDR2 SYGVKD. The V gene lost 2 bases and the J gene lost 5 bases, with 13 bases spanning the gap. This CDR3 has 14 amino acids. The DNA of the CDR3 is TGTGCCATCAGTGAGAGGCAGGGGTCCGACGAGCAGTACTTC. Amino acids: CAISERQGSDEQYF.

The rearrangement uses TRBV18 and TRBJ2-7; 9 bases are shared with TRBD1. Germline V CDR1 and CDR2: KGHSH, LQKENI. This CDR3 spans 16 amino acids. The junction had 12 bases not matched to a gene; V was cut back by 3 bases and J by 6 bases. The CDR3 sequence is CASSPAPGQGLGEQYF. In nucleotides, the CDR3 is TGTGCCAGCTCACCTGCGCCGGGACAGGGTTTGGGCGAGCAGTACTTC.

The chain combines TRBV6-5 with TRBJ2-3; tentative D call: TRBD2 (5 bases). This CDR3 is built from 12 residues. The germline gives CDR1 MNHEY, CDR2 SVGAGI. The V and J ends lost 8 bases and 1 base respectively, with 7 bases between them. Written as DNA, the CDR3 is TGTGCCAGCGTCGGGGGCACAGATACGCAGTATTTT. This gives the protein CASVGGTDTQYF.

The CDR3 here is CASSPITGGNTGELFF. DNA for the CDR3: TGCGCCAGCAGCCCAATCACGGGGGGGAACACCGGGGAGCTGTTTTTT. The chain employs TRBV4-1 and TRBJ2-2, with 7 bases matching TRBD2. Germline V gene lookup returns CDR1 MGHRA and CDR2 YSYEKL. The V gene end was trimmed by 4 bases and the J gene end by 1 base; junction bases not matched to a gene: 6. CDR3 length equals 16 residues.

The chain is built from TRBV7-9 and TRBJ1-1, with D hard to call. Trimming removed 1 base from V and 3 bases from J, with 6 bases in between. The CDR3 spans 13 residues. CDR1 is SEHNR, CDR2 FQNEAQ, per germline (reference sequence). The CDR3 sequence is CASSLVPDTEAFF. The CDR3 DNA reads TGTGCCAGCAGCTTAGTTCCAGACACTGAAGCTTTCTTT.

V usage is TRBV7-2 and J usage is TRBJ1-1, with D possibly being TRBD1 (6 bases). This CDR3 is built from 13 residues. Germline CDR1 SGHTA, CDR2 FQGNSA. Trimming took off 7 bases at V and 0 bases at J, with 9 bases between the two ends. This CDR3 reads CASNGQMNTEAFF. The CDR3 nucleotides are TGTGCCAGCAACGGACAGATGAACACTGAAGCTTTCTTT.

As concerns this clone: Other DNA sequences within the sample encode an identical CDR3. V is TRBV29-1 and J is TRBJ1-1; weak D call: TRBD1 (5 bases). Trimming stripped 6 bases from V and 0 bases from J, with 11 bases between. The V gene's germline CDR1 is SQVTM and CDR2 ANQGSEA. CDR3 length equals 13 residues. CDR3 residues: CSVAGRMNTEAFF. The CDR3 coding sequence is TGCAGCGTCGCGGGACGGATGAACACTGAAGCTTTCTTT. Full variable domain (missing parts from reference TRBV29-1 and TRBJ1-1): SAVISQKPSRDICQRGTSLTIQCQVDSQVTMMFWYRQQPGQSLTLIATANQGSEATYESGFVIDKFPISRPNLTFSTLTVSNMSPEDSSIYLCSVAGRMNTEAFFGQGTRLTVV.

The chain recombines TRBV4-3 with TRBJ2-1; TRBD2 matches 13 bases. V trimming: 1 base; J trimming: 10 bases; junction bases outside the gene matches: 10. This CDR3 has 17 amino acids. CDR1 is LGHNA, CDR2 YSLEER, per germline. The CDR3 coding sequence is TGCGCCAGCAGCCAAGTTGGGGGACTAGCGGGGCGGAAAGAGCAGTTCTTC. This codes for CASSQVGGLAGRKEQFF.

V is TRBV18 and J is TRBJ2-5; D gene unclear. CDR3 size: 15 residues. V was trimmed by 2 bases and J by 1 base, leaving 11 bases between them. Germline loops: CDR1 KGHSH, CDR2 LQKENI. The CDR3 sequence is CASSPGLQIQETQYF. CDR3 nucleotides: TGTGCCAGCTCACCAGGTCTGCAAATCCAAGAGACCCAGTACTTC. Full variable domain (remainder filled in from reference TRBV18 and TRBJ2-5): NAGVMQNPRHLVRRRGQEARLRCSPMKGHSHVYWYRQLPEEGLKFMVYLQKENIIDESGMPKERFSAEFPKEGPSILRIQQVVRGDSAAYFCASSPGLQIQETQYFGPGTRLLVL.

CDR3 in DNA: TGTGCCATCAGTGAGATTGGGACTTCTCGTAATTCACCCCTCCACTTT. It encodes CAISEIGTSRNSPLHF. The chain employs TRBV10-3 and TRBJ1-6; TRBD1 is a possible D gene (5 bases). Germline loops: CDR1 ENHRY, CDR2 SYGVKD. CDR3 size: 16 residues. V was cut by 2 bases and J by 6 bases, with 14 bases left in between.